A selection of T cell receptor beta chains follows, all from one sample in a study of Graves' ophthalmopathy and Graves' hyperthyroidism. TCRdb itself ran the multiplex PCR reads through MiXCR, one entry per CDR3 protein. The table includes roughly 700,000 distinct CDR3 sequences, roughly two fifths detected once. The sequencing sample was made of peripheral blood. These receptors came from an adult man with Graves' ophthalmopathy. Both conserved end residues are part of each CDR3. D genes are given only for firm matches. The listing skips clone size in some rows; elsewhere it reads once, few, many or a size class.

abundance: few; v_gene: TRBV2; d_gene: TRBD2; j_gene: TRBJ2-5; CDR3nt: TGTGCCAGCAGCCAGGGACTAGCTGCCGAGACCCAGTACTTC; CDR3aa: CASSQGLAAETQYF
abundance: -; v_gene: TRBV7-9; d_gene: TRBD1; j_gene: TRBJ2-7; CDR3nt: TGTGCCAGTAAACGACAGGGGGGATACGAGCAGTACTTC; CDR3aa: CASKRQGGYEQYF
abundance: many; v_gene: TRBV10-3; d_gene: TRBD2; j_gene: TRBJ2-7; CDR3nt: TGTGCCATCAGTGAGTGGGGGGGGGACCGCTCCTACGAGCAGTACTTC; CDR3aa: CAISEWGGDRSYEQYF
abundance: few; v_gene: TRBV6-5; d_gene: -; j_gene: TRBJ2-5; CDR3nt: TGTGCCAGCAGGGGGTTCGGGACACATCAAGAGACCCAGTACTTC; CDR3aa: CASRGFGTHQETQYF
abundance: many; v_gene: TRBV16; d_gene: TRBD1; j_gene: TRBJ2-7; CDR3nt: TGTGCCAGCAGAATGACAGGGTTCTACGAGCAGTACTTC; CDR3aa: CASRMTGFYEQYF
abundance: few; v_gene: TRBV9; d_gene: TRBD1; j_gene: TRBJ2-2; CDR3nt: TGTGCCAGCAGCGCCCGGGACAGGGGGAACACCGGGGAGCTGTTTTTT; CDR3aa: CASSARDRGNTGELFF
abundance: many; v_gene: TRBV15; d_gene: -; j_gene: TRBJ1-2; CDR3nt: TGTGCCACCAGCAGAGACACGGCTCACACCTTC; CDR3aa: CATSRDTAHTF
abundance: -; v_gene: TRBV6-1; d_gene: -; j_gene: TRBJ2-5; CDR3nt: TGTGCCAGCAGGTTCCCGGGACATGGAGAGACCCAGTACTTC; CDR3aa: CASRFPGHGETQYF
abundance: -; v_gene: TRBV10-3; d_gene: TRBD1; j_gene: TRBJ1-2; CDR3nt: TGTGCCATCAGTGACTCCGGGACAGGGGGCTGGGGCTACACCTTC; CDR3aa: CAISDSGTGGWGYTF
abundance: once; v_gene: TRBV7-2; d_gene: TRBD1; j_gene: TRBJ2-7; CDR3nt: TGTGCCAGCAGTTACAACAGGGGAAGCTCCTACGAGCAGTACTTC; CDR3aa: CASSYNRGSSYEQYF
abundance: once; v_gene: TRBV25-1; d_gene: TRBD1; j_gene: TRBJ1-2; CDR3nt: TGTGCAGTCAGCCCGACAGGGGGCTACGGCTACACCTTC; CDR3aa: CAVSPTGGYGYTF
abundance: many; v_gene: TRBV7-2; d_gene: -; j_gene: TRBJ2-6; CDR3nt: TGTGCCAGCAGCTTAGATTGGGGATCGGGGGCCAACGTCCTGACTTTC; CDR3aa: CASSLDWGSGANVLTF
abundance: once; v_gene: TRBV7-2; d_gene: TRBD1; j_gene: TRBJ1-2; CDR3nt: TGTGCCAGCAGACGGGACAGCTCCTATGGCTACACCTTC; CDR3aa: CASRRDSSYGYTF
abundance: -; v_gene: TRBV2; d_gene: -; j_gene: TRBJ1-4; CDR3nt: TGTGCCAGCACCCCGACCTCTCCCACAACTAATGAAAAACTGTTTTTT; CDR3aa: CASTPTSPTTNEKLFF
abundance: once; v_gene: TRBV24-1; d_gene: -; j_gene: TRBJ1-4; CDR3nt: TGTGCCACCTCATCGGCGGGGGAAGGAAAACTGTTTTTT; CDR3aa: CATSSAGEGKLFF
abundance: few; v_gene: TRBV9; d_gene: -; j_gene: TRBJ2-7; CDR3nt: TGTGCCAGCAGCCGGGGGTTCGAGCAGTACTTC; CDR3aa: CASSRGFEQYF
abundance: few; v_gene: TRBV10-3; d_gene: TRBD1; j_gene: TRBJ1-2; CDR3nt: TGTGCCAGCAGCTATACTTTAGACAGGGGGCATGACTATGGCTACACCTTC; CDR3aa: CASSYTLDRGHDYGYTF
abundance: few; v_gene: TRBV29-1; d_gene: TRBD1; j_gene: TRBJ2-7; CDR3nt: TGCAGCGTTGAAGATCAGGGGGTGGCGAGTGAGCAGTACTTC; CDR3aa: CSVEDQGVASEQYF
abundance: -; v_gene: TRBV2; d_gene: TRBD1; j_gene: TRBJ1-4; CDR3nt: TGTGCCAGCACGAGGGACAGAAGAAAACTGTTTTTT; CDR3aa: CASTRDRRKLFF
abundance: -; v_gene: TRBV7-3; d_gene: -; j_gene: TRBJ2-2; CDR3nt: TGTGCCAGCAGCGCGTGGGGGGGGCGCGACACCGGGGAGCTGTTTTTT; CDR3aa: CASSAWGGRDTGELFF
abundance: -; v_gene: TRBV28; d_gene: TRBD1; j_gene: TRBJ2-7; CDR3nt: TGTGCCAGCAGTGACGACAGGGGGCGACACGAGCAGTACTTC; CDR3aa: CASSDDRGRHEQYF
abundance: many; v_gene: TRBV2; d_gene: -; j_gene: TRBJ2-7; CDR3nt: TGTGCCAGCAGTGGCATCGCAGCGTTTTCCTACGAGCAGTACTTC; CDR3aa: CASSGIAAFSYEQYF
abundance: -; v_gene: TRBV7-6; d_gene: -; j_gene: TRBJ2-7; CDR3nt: TGTGCCAGCAGAGAACTACTAACGTCAAGCTACGAGCAGTACTTC; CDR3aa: CASRELLTSSYEQYF
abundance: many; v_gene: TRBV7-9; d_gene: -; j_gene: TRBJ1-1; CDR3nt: TGTGCCAGCAGCTTATCGTTACCCCCCGAAGCTTTCTTT; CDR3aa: CASSLSLPPEAFF
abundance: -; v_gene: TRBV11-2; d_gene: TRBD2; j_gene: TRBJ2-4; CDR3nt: TGTGCCAGCAGCTTGGGAGGGCATGTAGCCAAAAACATTCAGTACTTC; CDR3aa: CASSLGGHVAKNIQYF
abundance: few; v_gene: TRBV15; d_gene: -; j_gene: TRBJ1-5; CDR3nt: TGTGCCACCAGCAGAGCAACCAGGGCTGGCAATCAGCCCCAGCATTTT; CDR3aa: CATSRATRAGNQPQHF
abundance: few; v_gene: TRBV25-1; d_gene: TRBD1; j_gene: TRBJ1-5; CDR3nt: TGTGCCAGCAGTCTACAGGGGGCGCAGGGCAATCAGCCCCAGCATTTT; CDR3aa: CASSLQGAQGNQPQHF
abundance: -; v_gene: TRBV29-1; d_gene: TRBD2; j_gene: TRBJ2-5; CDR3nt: TGCAGCTTAGCGAGTTCAGCTAGCGGGCAAGAGACCCAGTACTTC; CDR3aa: CSLASSASGQETQYF
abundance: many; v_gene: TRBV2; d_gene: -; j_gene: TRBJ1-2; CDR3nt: TGTGCCAGTCGGTTCAGGGACACCTTTAACTATGGCTACACCTTC; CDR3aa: CASRFRDTFNYGYTF
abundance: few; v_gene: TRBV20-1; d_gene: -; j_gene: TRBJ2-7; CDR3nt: TGCAGTGCTAGGGTCCTCGGGACCTACGAAGGGTACGAGCAGTACTTC; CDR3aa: CSARVLGTYEGYEQYF
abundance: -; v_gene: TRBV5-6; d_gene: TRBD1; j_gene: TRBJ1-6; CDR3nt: TGTGCCAGCAGCTACAGGGGGTTCTCCTATAATTCACCCCTCCACTTT; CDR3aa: CASSYRGFSYNSPLHF
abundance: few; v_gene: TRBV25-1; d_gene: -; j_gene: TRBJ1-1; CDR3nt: TGTGCCAGCAGTGATGATCAGGTAATCATGAACACTGAAGCTTTCTTT; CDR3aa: CASSDDQVIMNTEAFF
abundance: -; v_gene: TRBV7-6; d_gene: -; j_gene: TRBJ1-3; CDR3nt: TGTGCCAGCAGCCTAAGGCCAGGGGTTGGAAACACCATATATTTT; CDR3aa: CASSLRPGVGNTIYF
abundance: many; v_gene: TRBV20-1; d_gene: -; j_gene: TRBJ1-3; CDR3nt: TGCAGTGCTAGAGAGCGGGGATTAAAAGGAAACACCATATATTTT; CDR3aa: CSARERGLKGNTIYF
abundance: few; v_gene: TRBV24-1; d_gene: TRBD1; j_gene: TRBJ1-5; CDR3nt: TGTACCAGCAGTACTCCGGGACAGGGTTGGAATCAGCCCCAGCATTTT; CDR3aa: CTSSTPGQGWNQPQHF
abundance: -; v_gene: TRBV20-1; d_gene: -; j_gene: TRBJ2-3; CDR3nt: TGCAGTGCTGGAGATCAGAGGGGGGCTAGCACAGATACGCAGTATTTT; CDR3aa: CSAGDQRGASTDTQYF
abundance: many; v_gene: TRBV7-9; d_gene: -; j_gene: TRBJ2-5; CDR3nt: TGTGCCAGCAGCCAGACTGGGGAGACCCAGTACTTC; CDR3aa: CASSQTGETQYF
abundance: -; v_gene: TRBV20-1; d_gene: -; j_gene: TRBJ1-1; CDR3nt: TGCAGTGCTAGTAACGGGTGGGGGCGTGTAACTGAAGCTTTCTTT; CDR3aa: CSASNGWGRVTEAFF
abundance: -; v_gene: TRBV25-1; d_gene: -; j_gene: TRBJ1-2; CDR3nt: TGTGCCAGCGTTGTGTCAGGGTCTGGGGGCTACACCTTC; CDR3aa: CASVVSGSGGYTF
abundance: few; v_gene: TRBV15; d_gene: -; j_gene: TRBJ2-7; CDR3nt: TGTGCCACCAGCATAGGGATCTACGAGCAGTACTTC; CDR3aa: CATSIGIYEQYF
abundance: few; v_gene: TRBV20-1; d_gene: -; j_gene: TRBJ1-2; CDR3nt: TGCAGTGCCAGAGCGGGGGGCGACTATGGCTACACCTTC; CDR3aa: CSARAGGDYGYTF
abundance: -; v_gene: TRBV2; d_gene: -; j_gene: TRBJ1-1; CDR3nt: TGTGCCAGCAGTTACTCAGGGTTTGCTGAAGCTTTCTTT; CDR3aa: CASSYSGFAEAFF
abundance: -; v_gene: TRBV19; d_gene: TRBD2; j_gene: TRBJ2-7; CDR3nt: TGTGCCAGTAGTCCAGAGACTAGCGGCGCGACCTACGAGCAGTACTTC; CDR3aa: CASSPETSGATYEQYF
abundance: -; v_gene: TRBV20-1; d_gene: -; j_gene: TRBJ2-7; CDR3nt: TGCAGTGCTAGAGACGCCGGGATAGGCTACGAGCAGTACTTC; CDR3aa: CSARDAGIGYEQYF
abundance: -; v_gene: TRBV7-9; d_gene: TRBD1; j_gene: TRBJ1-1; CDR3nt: TGTGCCAGCAGCTCCGCAGGGGGGCGCACTGAAGCTTTCTTT; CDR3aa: CASSSAGGRTEAFF
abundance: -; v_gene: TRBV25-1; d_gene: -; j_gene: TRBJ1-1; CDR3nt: -; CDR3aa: CASSIYLCSVVYWGENTEAFF
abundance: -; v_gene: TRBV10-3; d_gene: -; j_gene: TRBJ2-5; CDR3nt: TGTGCCAGCAGTTACACAAATTGGGACATAAAGCAAGAGACCCAGTACTTC; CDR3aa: CASSYTNWDIKQETQYF
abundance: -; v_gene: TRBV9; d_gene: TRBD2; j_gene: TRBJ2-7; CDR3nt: TGTGCCAGCAGCGTCCGTCCTAGCGGGAGCTCCTACGAGCAGTACTTC; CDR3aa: CASSVRPSGSSYEQYF
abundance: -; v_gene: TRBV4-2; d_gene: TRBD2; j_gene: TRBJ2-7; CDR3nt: TGTGCCAGCAGCCAAGTAGCGACTAGCGGTGCCTACGAGCAGTACTTC; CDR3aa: CASSQVATSGAYEQYF
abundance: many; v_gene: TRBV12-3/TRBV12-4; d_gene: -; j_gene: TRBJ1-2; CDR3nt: TGTGCCAGCAGTTTAGCGCACAGGGATGGCTACACCTTC; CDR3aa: CASSLAHRDGYTF
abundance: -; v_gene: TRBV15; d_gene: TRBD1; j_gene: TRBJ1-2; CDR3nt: TGTGCCAGCGCAAGACAGGGACCTTTAGCTAATGGCTACACCTTC; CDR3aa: CASARQGPLANGYTF
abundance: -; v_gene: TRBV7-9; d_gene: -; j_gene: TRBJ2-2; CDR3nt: TGTGCCAGCAGTAGCGCAGGGTTGGACTCCGGGGAGCTGTTTTTT; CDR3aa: CASSSAGLDSGELFF
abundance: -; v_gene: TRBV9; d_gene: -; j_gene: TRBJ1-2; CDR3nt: TGTGCCAGCAGTTTACACCAGCTCTATGGCTACACCTTC; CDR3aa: CASSLHQLYGYTF
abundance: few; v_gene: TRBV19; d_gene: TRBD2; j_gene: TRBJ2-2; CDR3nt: TGTGCCAGTAGCCCTAGCGGGATTAGCGGGGAGCTGTTTTTT; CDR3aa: CASSPSGISGELFF